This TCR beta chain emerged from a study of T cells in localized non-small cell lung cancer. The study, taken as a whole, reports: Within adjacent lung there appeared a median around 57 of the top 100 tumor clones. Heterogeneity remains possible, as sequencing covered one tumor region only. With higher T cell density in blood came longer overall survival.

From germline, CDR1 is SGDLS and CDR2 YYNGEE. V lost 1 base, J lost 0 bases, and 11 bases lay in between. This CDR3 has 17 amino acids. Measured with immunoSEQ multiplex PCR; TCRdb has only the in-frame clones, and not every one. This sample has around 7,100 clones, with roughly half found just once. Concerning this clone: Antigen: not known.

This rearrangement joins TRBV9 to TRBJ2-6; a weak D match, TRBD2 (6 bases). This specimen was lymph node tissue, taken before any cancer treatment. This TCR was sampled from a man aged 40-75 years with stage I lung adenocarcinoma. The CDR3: CASSVIGGNSGANVLTF. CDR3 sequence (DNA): TGTGCCAGCAGCGTAATCGGCGGGAACTCTGGGGCCAACGTCCTGACTTTC. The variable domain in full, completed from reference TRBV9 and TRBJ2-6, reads DSGVTQTPKHLITATGQRVTLRCSPRSGDLSVYWYQQSLDQGLQFLIQYYNGEERAKGNILERFSAQQFPDLHSELNLSSLELGDSALYFCASSVIGGNSGANVLTFGAGSRLTVL.